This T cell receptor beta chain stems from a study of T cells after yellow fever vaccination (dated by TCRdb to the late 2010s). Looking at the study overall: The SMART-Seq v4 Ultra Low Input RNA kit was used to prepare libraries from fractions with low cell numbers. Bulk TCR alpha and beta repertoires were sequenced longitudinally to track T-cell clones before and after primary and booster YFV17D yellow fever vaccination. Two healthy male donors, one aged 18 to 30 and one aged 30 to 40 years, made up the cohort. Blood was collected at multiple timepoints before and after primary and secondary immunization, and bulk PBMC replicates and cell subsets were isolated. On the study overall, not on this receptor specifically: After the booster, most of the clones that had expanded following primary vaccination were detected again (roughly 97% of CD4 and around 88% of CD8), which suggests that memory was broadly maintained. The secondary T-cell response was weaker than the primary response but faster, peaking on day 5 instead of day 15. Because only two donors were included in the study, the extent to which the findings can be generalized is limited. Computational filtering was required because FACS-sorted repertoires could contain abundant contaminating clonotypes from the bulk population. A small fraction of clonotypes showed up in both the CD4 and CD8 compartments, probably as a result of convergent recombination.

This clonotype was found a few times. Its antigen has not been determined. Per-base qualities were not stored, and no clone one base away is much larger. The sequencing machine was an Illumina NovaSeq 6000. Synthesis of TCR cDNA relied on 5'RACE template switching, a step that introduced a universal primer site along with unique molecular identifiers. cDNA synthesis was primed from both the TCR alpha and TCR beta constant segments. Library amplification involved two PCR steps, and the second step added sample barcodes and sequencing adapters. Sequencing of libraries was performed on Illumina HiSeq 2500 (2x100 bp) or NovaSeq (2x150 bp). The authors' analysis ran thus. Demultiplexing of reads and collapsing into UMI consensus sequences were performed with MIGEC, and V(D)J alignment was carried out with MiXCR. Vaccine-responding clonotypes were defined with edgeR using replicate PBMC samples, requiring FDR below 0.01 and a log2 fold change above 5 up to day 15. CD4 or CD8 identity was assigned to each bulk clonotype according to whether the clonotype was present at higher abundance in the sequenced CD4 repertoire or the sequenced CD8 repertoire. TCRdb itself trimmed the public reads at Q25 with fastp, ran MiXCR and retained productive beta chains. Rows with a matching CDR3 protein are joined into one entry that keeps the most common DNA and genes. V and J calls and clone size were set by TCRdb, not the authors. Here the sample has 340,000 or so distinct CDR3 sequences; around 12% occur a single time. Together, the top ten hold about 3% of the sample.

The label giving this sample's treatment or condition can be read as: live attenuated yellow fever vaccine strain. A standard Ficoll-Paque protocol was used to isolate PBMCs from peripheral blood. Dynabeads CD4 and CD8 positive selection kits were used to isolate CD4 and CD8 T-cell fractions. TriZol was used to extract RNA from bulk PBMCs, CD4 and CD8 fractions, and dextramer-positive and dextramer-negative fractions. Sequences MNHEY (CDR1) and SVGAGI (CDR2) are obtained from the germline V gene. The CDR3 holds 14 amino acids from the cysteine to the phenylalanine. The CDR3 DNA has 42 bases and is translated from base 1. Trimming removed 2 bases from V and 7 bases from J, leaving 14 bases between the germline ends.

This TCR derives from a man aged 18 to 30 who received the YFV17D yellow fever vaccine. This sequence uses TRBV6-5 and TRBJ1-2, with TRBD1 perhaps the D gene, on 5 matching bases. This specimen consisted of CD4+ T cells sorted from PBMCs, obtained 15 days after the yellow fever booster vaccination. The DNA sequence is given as TGTGCCAGCAGTTACGTTGGACTGGGACGTGGCTACACCTTC. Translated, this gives CASSYVGLGRGYTF.